This T cell receptor beta chain came from a study of blood T cell repertoires in COVID-19. In the study overall: COVID-19 samples from acute and convalescent phases originated in the United States, Italy and Spain. Sources were T cells, B-cell-depleted T cells, or PBMCs; the material itself was cDNA or gDNA.

Only one count was recorded for this clone. V was pared by 5 bases and J by 6 bases, with 4 bases of the junction left unmatched. The germline gives CDR1 SGHVS, CDR2 FNYEAQ. The CDR3 totals 15 residues. As processed by the authors: The assay estimated nucleated cells by amplifying reference gene primers. TCRdb's table, derived via immunoSEQ multiplex PCR, lists solely in-frame clones and lacks some. The DNA was the basis for D and trimming; V, J and clone size are from that table. The table lists fewer than 350,000 clones, over 75% of them singletons. The gene calls are TRBV7-6 and TRBJ2-1; 13 positions agree with TRBD2. The sequenced sample consisted of peripheral blood. The TCR was taken from a human donor in a cohort sampled during active COVID-19. In nucleotides, the CDR3 is TGTGCCAGCAGCCAGGGACTAGCGGGGCTCAATGAGCAGTTCTTC. This sequence encodes CASSQGLAGLNEQFF.